This T cell receptor (beta chain) derives from a study of T cells after yellow fever vaccination. The CDR3 contains 14 residues. This clonotype occurred a few times. As TCR cDNA was made by 5'RACE template switching, a universal primer site and UMIs were added. TCRdb re-derived calls from the 5' RACE reads in MiXCR, one entry per CDR3 protein. The sample lists some 350,000 distinct CDR3 sequences; approximately 4% were seen once. The TCR was taken from a man between 18 and 29 years old who received the YFV17D yellow fever vaccine. Sequenced here: PBMCs, sampled 5 days after the yellow fever booster vaccination. V is TRBV21-1 and J is TRBJ2-7; no check of the table's D call, TRBD2, against the DNA was made. TRBV21-1 is an annotated pseudogene. CDR3 in DNA: TGTGCCAGCAGCAAATGGCCTGAGGGCTACGAGCAGTACTTC. Translating it yields CASSKWPEGYEQYF.